This T cell receptor (beta chain) was retrieved from a study of long-term antiretroviral therapy in people with HIV. Study conclusions and caveats: Repertoire dominance by clones expanded before ART was seen at all time points. Relative to control repertoires, HIV repertoires exhibited narrower CDR3 length ranges.

V was clipped by 4 bases and J by 2 bases; unmatched bases: 5. CDR1 is SGHVS and CDR2 is FQNEAQ in the germline V gene. This CDR3 spans 15 amino acids. Among participants with HIV, every one received treatment in the United States. Turning to this clone: As yet, its antigen is unknown.

Run at survey level, the immunoSEQ assay was version v3.0. Using immunoSEQ multiplex PCR, the repertoire was profiled, and TCRdb retains in-frame clones only, with some absent. The repertoire holds some 25,000 clones, with 88% as singletons. Specimen: unsorted PBMCs, collected about 4.5 years after starting antiretroviral therapy. This chain links TRBV7-8 with TRBJ1-3, with 7 bases that match TRBD1. This TCR was sampled from a young man with HIV. This CDR3 reads CASSSRQGTGNTIYF. CDR3 coding DNA: TGTGCCAGCAGCTCCCGACAGGGAACTGGAAACACCATATATTTT.